The 3 T cell receptor beta chains reported below all come from one sample, sequenced in a study of Ad26.COV2.S vaccination and SARS-CoV-2 variants. Using immunoSEQ multiplex PCR, the repertoire was profiled, and TCRdb retains in-frame clones only, with some absent. In the table there are over 110,000 clones, 75% to 90% of which are singletons. Sequenced material: peripheral blood, taken after recovery from COVID-19. The receptors here all came from a human donor who had recovered from COVID-19.

V is TRBV10-3 and J is TRBJ2-5, with TRBD2 identical over 12 bases. Germline CDR1 ENHRY, CDR2 SYGVKD. This CDR3 region has 17 residues. The ends lost 2 bases at V and 7 bases at J; junction bases unmatched: 11. CDR3 bases: TGTGCCATCAGTGAGGCGACTAGCGGGGGATCAAGAGGGACCCAGTACTTC. This sequence encodes CAISEATSGGSRGTQYF.

This chain links TRBV19 with TRBJ2-2; D might be TRBD1 (5 bases). This CDR3 contains 14 residues. V shed 8 bases and J shed 2 bases, with 12 bases lying between them. Germline V gene data show CDR1 as LNHDA and CDR2 as SQIVND (reference sequence). The CDR3, as DNA: TGTGCCAGTTGTGGCAGGGTCAACACCGGGGAGCTGTTTTTT. Protein: CASCGRVNTGELFF.

This chain connects TRBV7-2 to TRBJ1-6; D possibly corresponds to TRBD1 (6 bases). V gave up 6 bases and J gave up 7 bases, with 19 bases separating them. Germline V gives CDR1 SGHTA, CDR2 FQGNSA. This CDR3 spans 16 amino acids. CDR3 DNA: TGTGCCAGCAGTCGGGGGCGTGGCGGGGAGAATTCACCCCTCCACTTT. Translation gives CASSRGRGGENSPLHF. The full variable domain, with the rest looked up from reference TRBV7-2 and TRBJ1-6, is GAGVSQSPSNKVTEKGKDVELRCDPISGHTALYWYRQSLGQGLEFLIYFQGNSAPDKSGLPSDRFSAERTGGSVSTLTIQRTQQEDSAVYLCASSRGRGGENSPLHFGNGTRLTVT.